This TCR beta chain was sequenced for a study of blood T cells in healthy people across ages. The second PCR ran about 6 to 11 cycles with a sample-barcoded 5' primer and J-beta primers. A tag from a template-switch adaptor with 12 random nucleotides marked each cDNA molecule. TCRdb used MiXCR to reprocess the 5' RACE reads, holding one entry per CDR3 protein. The data show nearly 800,000 distinct CDR3 sequences, with roughly 25% seen just once and approximately 4% held by the top ten. This clonotype was seen only a few times. The antigen is not known. This CDR3 has 14 amino acids. The junction had 7 bases not matched to a gene; V was cut back by 8 bases and J by 0 bases. Study results and caveats: Per million T cells, TCR beta diversity dropped roughly linearly as age increased.

The sample was also reused in another study, on T cells of mothers and their children.

The sequenced sample consisted of blood. V gene TRBV12-3 or TRBV12-4 combines with J gene TRBJ2-7; 7 nucleotides agree with TRBD1. The receptor's source is a boy aged 10-17 years in good health. The CDR3 DNA is TGTGCCAGCGCCCACCGGGACAGCTCCTACGAGCAGTACTTC. Translating it yields CASAHRDSSYEQYF.